The clone carrying this T cell receptor (beta chain) occurred a few times. Its antigen is not known. This record belongs to a study of T cells in Graves' hyperthyroidism and ophthalmopathy. Study as a whole: Blood from the periphery was taken at initial diagnosis, before any treatment.

Researchers took RNA transcripts and amplified the TCR beta CDR3 regions from them. The HTBI primer set served for first-round RT-PCR of the TCR CDR3. MiXCR, run by TCRdb on the multiplex PCR reads, gives a single entry per CDR3 protein. This table holds about 640,000 distinct CDR3 sequences, around 13% found once. The study, taken as a whole, reports: Also found in blood were most expanded thyroid clonotypes above 0.001. Through a model of 13 V-J features, ophthalmopathy was separated from stable hyperthyroidism.

Germline-derived CDR1 and CDR2 are DFQATT and SNEGSKA (reference sequence). The CDR3 has 16 residues. V lost 0 bases and J lost 3; bases outside the gene matches: 9. The sample comprised blood. This rearrangement joins TRBV20-1 to TRBJ2-7; TRBD2 matches at 9 bases. The TCR was taken from a woman aged 45-59 years with Graves' ophthalmopathy. CDR3 DNA: TGCAGTGCTAGAGATGGGGTAGCGGGAGTAAACTACGAGCAGTACTTC. Translation gives CSARDGVAGVNYEQYF.